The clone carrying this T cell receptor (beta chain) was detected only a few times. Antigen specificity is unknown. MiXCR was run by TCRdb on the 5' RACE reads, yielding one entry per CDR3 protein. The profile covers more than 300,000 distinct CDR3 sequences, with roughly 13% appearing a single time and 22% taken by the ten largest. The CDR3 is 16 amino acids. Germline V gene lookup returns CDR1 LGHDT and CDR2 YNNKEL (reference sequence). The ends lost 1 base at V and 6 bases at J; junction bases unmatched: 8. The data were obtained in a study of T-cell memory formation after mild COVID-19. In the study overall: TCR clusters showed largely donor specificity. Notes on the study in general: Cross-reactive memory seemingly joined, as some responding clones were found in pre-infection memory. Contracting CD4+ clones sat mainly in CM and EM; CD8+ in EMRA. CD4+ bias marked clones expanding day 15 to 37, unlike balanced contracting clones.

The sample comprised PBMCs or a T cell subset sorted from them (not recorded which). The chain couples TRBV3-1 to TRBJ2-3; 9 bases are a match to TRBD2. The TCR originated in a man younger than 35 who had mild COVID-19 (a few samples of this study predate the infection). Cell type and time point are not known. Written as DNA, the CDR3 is TGTGCCAGCAGCCAAGTACAGACTAGCGGTCGTGATACGCAGTATTTT. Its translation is CASSQVQTSGRDTQYF.